Sequencing of this TCR beta chain was carried out in a study of cytomegalovirus exposure and HLA in healthy donors. Study at large: A data release that came early held approximately 92 million unique TCRs from HLA-typed donors.

Trimming took 1 base from V and 7 from J; bases not matched to a gene: 14. Germline CDR1 is SEHNR and CDR2 is FQNEAQ (reference sequence). The CDR3 spans 18 residues. In nominal health when sampled, donors likely had unrecorded immune exposures nonetheless. The primer mix had 60 Vbeta and 13 Jbeta primers. Sequenced by immunoSEQ multiplex PCR; TCRdb stores in-frame clones only, minus some. This table lists 70,000 or so clones. Input material: PBMCs. J is TRBJ2-1 and V is TRBV7-9, with 9 bases matching TRBD1. The receptor comes from a middle-aged man in good health and CMV-seronegative. The CDR3 DNA is TGTGCCAGCAGCTTAGTTCGTGGGGGACAGGGAGGTGAAAATGAGCAGTTCTTC. This sequence encodes CASSLVRGGQGGENEQFF.